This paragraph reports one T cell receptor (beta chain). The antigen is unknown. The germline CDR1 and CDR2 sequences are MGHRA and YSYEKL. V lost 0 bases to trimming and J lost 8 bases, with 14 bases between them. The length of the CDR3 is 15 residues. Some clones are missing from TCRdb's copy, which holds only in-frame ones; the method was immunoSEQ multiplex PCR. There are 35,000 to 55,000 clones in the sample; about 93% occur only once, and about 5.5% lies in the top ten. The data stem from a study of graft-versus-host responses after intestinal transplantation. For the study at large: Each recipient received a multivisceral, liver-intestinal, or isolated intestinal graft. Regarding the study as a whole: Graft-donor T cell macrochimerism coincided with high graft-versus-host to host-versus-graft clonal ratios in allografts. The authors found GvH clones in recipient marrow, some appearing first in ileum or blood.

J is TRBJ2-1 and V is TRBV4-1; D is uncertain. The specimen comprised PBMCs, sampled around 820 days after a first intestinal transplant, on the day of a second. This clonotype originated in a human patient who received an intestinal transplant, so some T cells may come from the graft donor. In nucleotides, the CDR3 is TGCGCCAGCAGCCAAGAATTGCGGACCGGCTATGAGCAGTTCTTC. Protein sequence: CASSQELRTGYEQFF.